A selection of T cell receptor beta chains follows, all from one sample in a study of blood T cell repertoires in COVID-19. Some clones are missing from TCRdb's copy, which holds only in-frame ones; the method was immunoSEQ multiplex PCR. This table has some 130,000 clones, roughly 90% appearing once. Sequencing was done on a sample of peripheral blood. The source is a man between 60 and 75 years old with COVID-19, enrolled during active disease. Each CDR3 is given with its conserved first and last residue. Fields, in order: V gene, J gene, D gene, clone size, CDR3 protein, CDR3 DNA. The D gene is left open where the match is weak. For some rows the clone size is stated as once, few or many, or as a class when expanded; others skip it.

V: TRBV18; J: TRBJ2-3; D: NA; size: NA; CDR3: CASSPGGVTDTQYF; DNA: TGTGCCAGCTCACCTGGCGGGGTCACAGATACGCAGTATTTT
V: TRBV12-3/TRBV12-4; J: TRBJ1-5; D: NA; size: NA; CDR3: CASSRLGPQHF; DNA: TGTGCCAGCAGTCGACTAGGGCCCCAGCATTTT
V: TRBV2; J: TRBJ2-5; D: TRBD1; size: NA; CDR3: CASSGTGLETQYF; DNA: TGTGCCAGCAGTGGGACAGGGTTAGAGACCCAGTACTTC
V: TRBV7-9; J: TRBJ2-1; D: TRBD2; size: NA; CDR3: CASSLGGLGNEQFF; DNA: TGTGCCAGCAGCTTAGGGGGACTAGGGAATGAGCAGTTCTTC
V: TRBV6-5; J: TRBJ1-1; D: NA; size: NA; CDR3: CASTLDRRHTEAFF; DNA: TGTGCCAGCACTCTCGACAGGAGACACACTGAAGCTTTCTTT
V: TRBV25-1; J: TRBJ2-1; D: TRBD2; size: NA; CDR3: CASSESLAGLNEQFF; DNA: TGTGCCAGCAGTGAGTCCCTAGCGGGTTTGAATGAGCAGTTCTTC
V: TRBV27; J: TRBJ1-5; D: NA; size: NA; CDR3: CASSLAGKVYQPQHF; DNA: TGTGCCAGCAGTTTGGCAGGGAAGGTTTATCAGCCCCAGCATTTT
V: TRBV5-5; J: TRBJ2-2; D: NA; size: NA; CDR3: CASSLPQGTGELFF; DNA: TGTGCCAGCAGCTTACCTCAGGGAACCGGGGAGCTGTTTTTT
V: TRBV7-3; J: TRBJ2-5; D: TRBD2; size: NA; CDR3: CASSSTGGTQETQYF; DNA: TGTGCCAGCAGTTCGACGGGGGGTACCCAAGAGACCCAGTACTTC
V: TRBV3-1/TRBV3-2; J: TRBJ1-1; D: TRBD1; size: NA; CDR3: CASSPRTGGRTEAFF; DNA: TGTGCCAGCAGCCCCCGGACAGGGGGCCGGACTGAAGCTTTCTTT
V: TRBV7-2; J: TRBJ2-4; D: NA; size: once; CDR3: CASSPLRDLAKNIQYF; DNA: TGTGCCAGCAGCCCACTCAGGGATCTGGCCAAAAACATTCAGTACTTC
V: TRBV28; J: TRBJ1-2; D: TRBD1; size: NA; CDR3: CASRVTGPGYTF; DNA: TGTGCCAGCAGAGTGACAGGGCCTGGCTACACCTTC
V: TRBV11-1; J: TRBJ1-1; D: NA; size: NA; CDR3: CASSLSNQGMAFF; DNA: TGTGCCAGCAGCTTATCAAACCAGGGGATGGCTTTCTTT
V: TRBV11-2; J: TRBJ2-1; D: NA; size: NA; CDR3: CASSLESGEYNEQFF; DNA: TGTGCCAGCAGCTTAGAGAGCGGAGAATACAATGAGCAGTTCTTC
V: TRBV7-9; J: TRBJ2-1; D: TRBD2; size: NA; CDR3: CASSFGLAGESEQFF; DNA: TGTGCCAGCAGCTTCGGACTAGCGGGAGAATCTGAGCAGTTCTTC
V: TRBV5-8; J: TRBJ2-1; D: TRBD2; size: NA; CDR3: CASSLGTSYYNEQFF; DNA: TGTGCCAGCAGCTTAGGGACTAGTTACTACAATGAGCAGTTCTTC
V: TRBV7-2; J: TRBJ1-2; D: TRBD1; size: NA; CDR3: CASSRDRANGYTF; DNA: TGTGCCAGCAGTCGGGACAGGGCAAATGGCTACACCTTC
V: TRBV4-2; J: TRBJ2-1; D: NA; size: NA; CDR3: CASSPLGQGTPAYNNEQFF; DNA: TGTGCCAGCAGCCCTCTCGGTCAGGGAACACCTGCCTACAACAATGAGCAGTTCTTC
V: TRBV14; J: TRBJ2-1; D: NA; size: NA; CDR3: CASSQLGTPYNEQFF; DNA: TGTGCCAGCAGCCAACTCGGGACTCCCTACAATGAGCAGTTCTTC
V: TRBV12-5; J: TRBJ2-7; D: NA; size: NA; CDR3: CASGSTEGGRYTYEQYF; DNA: TGTGCTAGTGGGTCCACCGAGGGGGGGAGGTACACCTACGAGCAGTACTTC
V: TRBV28; J: TRBJ2-7; D: TRBD1; size: NA; CDR3: CASRGTGGYEQYF; DNA: TGTGCCAGCAGAGGGACAGGGGGCTACGAGCAGTACTTC
V: TRBV3-1/TRBV3-2; J: TRBJ2-2; D: NA; size: NA; CDR3: CASSQDLGPTGELFF; DNA: TGTGCCAGCAGCCAAGACCTGGGGCCCACCGGGGAGCTGTTTTTT
V: TRBV5-1; J: TRBJ2-7; D: TRBD2; size: NA; CDR3: CASSSGTSGSGVYEQYF; DNA: TGCGCCAGCAGCTCCGGGACTAGCGGGAGTGGGGTCTACGAGCAGTACTTC
V: TRBV27; J: TRBJ1-2; D: TRBD1; size: NA; CDR3: CASSRQGPYLGGYTF; DNA: TGTGCCAGCAGCCGACAGGGACCCTACCTGGGAGGCTACACCTTC
V: TRBV2; J: TRBJ1-6; D: NA; size: NA; CDR3: CASFPGFNSPLHF; DNA: TGTGCCAGCTTTCCGGGATTTAATTCACCCCTCCACTTT
V: TRBV19; J: TRBJ1-2; D: NA; size: NA; CDR3: CASSHRDSYGYTF; DNA: TGTGCCAGTAGTCACAGGGATTCCTATGGCTACACCTTC